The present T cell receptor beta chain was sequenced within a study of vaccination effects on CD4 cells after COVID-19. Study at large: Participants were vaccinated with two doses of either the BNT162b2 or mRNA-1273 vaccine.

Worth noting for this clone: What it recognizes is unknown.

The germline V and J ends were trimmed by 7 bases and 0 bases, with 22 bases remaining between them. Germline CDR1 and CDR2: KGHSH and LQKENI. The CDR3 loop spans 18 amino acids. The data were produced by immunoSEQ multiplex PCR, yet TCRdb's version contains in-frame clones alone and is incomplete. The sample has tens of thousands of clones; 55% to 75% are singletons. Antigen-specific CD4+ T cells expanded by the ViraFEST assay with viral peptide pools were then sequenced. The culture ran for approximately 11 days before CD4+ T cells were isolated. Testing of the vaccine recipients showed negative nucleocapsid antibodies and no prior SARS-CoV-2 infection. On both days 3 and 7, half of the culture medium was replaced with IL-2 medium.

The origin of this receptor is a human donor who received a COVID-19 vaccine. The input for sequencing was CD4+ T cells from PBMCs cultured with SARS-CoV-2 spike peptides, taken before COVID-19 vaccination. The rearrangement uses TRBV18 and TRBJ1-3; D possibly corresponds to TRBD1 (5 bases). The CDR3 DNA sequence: TGTGCCAGCTTCCGGGACTCGCCATCTCCCTTCTCTGGAAACACCATATATTTT. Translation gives CASFRDSPSPFSGNTIYF.